A single sample gave rise to the 25 T cell receptor beta chains below, sequenced in a study of regulatory T cells in long-lasting Graves disease. Arm-PCR of CDR3 regions and iRepertoire HTBI primers were the basis on which TCR beta libraries were built. TCRdb reanalysed the multiplex PCR reads using MiXCR and keeps one entry per CDR3 protein. The sample gives 450,000 or so distinct CDR3 sequences, less than 25% of which show up once; 13% is in the top ten. Time point indicated: persistent/refractory GD, antithyroid drugs over 5 years with positive TRAb. PBMCs were the source of the RNA used for TCR sequencing. Sequences were derived from peripheral blood mononuclear cells (PBMCs), sampled when the disease was refractory, from a patient treated with antithyroid drugs. These receptors all come from a female donor with Graves disease.

This clonotype was picked up many times. The chain combines TRBV28 with TRBJ2-7, with a possible D match to TRBD1 (7 bases). The germline CDR1 and CDR2 sequences are MDHEN and SYDVKM. The CDR3 totals 15 residues. V gave up 7 bases and J gave up 4 bases, with 20 bases separating them. CDR3 loop: CASISGRGATYEQYF. The CDR3 region has the DNA TGTGCCAGCATATCAGGCAGGGGGGCCACGTACGAGCAGTACTTC.

This clonotype was counted a few times. V usage is TRBV30 and J usage is TRBJ1-3; D gene ambiguous. V lost 2 bases to trimming and J lost 0 bases, with 8 bases between them. In germline, CDR1 is GTSNPN, CDR2 SVGIG (reference sequence). The CDR3 is 14 residues long. This CDR3 is CAWSLGSSGNTIYF. CDR3 coding DNA: TGTGCCTGGAGTTTAGGAAGCTCTGGAAACACCATATATTTT. The full variable domain, its missing parts supplied by reference TRBV30 and TRBJ1-3, is SQTIHQWPATLVQPVGSPLSLECTVEGTSNPNLYWYRQAAGRGLQLLFYSVGIGQISSEVPQNLSASRPQDRQFILSSKKLLLSDSGFYLCAWSLGSSGNTIYFGEGSWLTVV.

V and J are TRBV20-1 and TRBJ1-1; D gene uncertain. Trimming cost V 5 bases and J 4 bases, with 11 bases left between them. The length of the CDR3 is 12 residues. Germline loops: CDR1 DFQATT, CDR2 SNEGSKA (reference sequence). CDR3 region: CSALSTVTEAFF. CDR3 nucleotides: TGCAGTGCTCTTTCAACAGTCACTGAAGCTTTCTTT.

The table lists this clonotype with a few counts. The chain recombines TRBV14 with TRBJ1-2; TRBD1 might be the D (6 bases). The CDR3 is 13 residues long. The ends were cut back, 1 base at V and 7 bases at J, with 10 bases in the middle. Germline loops: CDR1 SGHDN, CDR2 FVKESK. CDR3 coding DNA: TGTGCCAGCAGCCAAGGCGGGGGCAGTGGCTACACCTTC. Its translation: CASSQGGGSGYTF.

The chain couples TRBV20-1 to TRBJ1-5, with D possibly being TRBD1 (6 bases). Trimming took off 7 bases at V and 1 base at J, with 14 bases between the two ends. In germline, CDR1 is DFQATT, CDR2 SNEGSKA (reference sequence). This CDR3 has 14 residues. Here the CDR3 reads CSVPIQGSNQPQHF. CDR3 nucleotides: TGCAGTGTCCCTATACAGGGAAGCAATCAGCCCCAGCATTTT.

The rearrangement joins TRBV19 to TRBJ1-1, with a tentative D call TRBD1 (5 bases). The germline V and J ends were trimmed by 2 bases and 6 bases, with 10 bases remaining between them. The V gene's germline CDR1 is LNHDA and CDR2 SQIVND (reference sequence). The CDR3 extends over 13 amino acids. The DNA of the CDR3 is TGTGCCAGTAGTATATCCGGGGCGTCTGAAGCTTTCTTT. Translation: CASSISGASEAFF.

This clonotype has only a few counts. A much larger clonotype is one base distant, so this may be a read error. The chain has TRBV28 and TRBJ1-1; a weak D match, TRBD1 (6 bases). The ends were cut back, 4 bases at V and 4 bases at J, with 16 bases in the middle. The CDR3 runs to 15 residues. Germline V CDR1 and CDR2: MDHEN, SYDVKM. The CDR3 DNA sequence: TGTGCCAGCAGTTCCGACCTGGCCAGGGGCACTGAAGCTTTCTTT. This codes for CASSSDLARGTEAFF.

On this clonotype itself: A much larger clone lies one base from this, so it may be a read error. The chain's CDR3 is CASRVYNQPQHF. Written as DNA, the CDR3 is TGTGCCAGCAGGGTCTACAATCAGCCCCAGCATTTT. The rearrangement joins TRBV28 to TRBJ1-5; D call uncertain. Looked up from germline, CDR1 is MDHEN and CDR2 is SYDVKM. The V end was cut by 6 bases, the J end by 3 bases, with 6 bases between. This CDR3 has 12 residues.

The rearrangement uses TRBV12-3 or TRBV12-4 and TRBJ2-5; D not certain. CDR3 size: 14 residues. V gave up 3 bases and J gave up 5 bases, with 13 bases separating them. The CDR3 protein is CASSFSQPQETQYF. The DNA for the CDR3 is TGTGCCAGCAGTTTCTCTCAGCCCCAGGAGACCCAGTACTTC.

V and J are TRBV5-1 and TRBJ1-1, with a possible D match to TRBD1 (5 bases). CDR3 length equals 14 residues. Germline V lookup: CDR1 SGHRS, CDR2 YFSETQ. Between the trimmed V and J ends, which lost 4 bases and 2 bases, there was a span of 12 bases. In nucleotides, the CDR3 is TGCGCCAGCAGCCGTGACAGTCCAAACACTGAAGCTTTCTTT. The encoded protein is CASSRDSPNTEAFF.

Comments on this clonotype: The likely explanation is a read error, given a far larger clone one base away. The CDR3, as DNA: TGTGCCACCAGTGGTTGGGGGCCGGGAGAGACCCAGTACTTC. Translation: CATSGWGPGETQYF. This chain links TRBV15 with TRBJ2-5; tentative D call: TRBD1 (6 bases). The CDR3 totals 14 residues. Germline-derived CDR1 and CDR2 are LNHNV and YYDKDF (reference sequence). Trimming pared 6 bases from V and 4 bases from J, leaving 15 bases between. The full variable domain, its missing parts supplied by reference TRBV15 and TRBJ2-5, is DAMVIQNPRYQVTQFGKPVTLSCSQTLNHNVMYWYQQKSSQAPKLLFHYYDKDFNNEADTPDNFQSRRPNTSFCFLDIRSPGLGDTAMYLCATSGWGPGETQYFGPGTRLLVL.

The J gene is TRBJ1-4, the V gene TRBV5-1, with 7 bases matching TRBD1. CDR1 is SGHRS, CDR2 YFSETQ, per germline. The trim removed 4 bases at V and 0 bases at J, leaving 6 bases unmatched. The length of the CDR3 is 16 residues. This chain's CDR3 is CASSPGQAATNEKLFF. CDR3 in DNA: TGCGCCAGCAGCCCCGGACAGGCAGCAACTAATGAAAAACTGTTTTTT.

The chain combines TRBV7-3 with TRBJ2-5, with 8 bases lining up with TRBD1. Unmatched junction bases numbered 12, after V lost 1 base and J lost 5 bases. Germline loops: CDR1 SGHTA, CDR2 FQGTGA. This CDR3 is built from 17 residues. The CDR3 is CASSLMTGVGATETQYF. For the CDR3, the DNA is TGTGCCAGCAGCTTAATGACAGGGGTTGGGGCAACGGAGACCCAGTACTTC.

This clonotype was seen many times. The J gene is TRBJ1-2, the V gene TRBV12-3 or TRBV12-4, with 8 bases that match TRBD1. The trim removed 5 bases at V and 7 bases at J, leaving 6 bases unmatched. The CDR3 is made up of 13 amino acids. CDR3 region: CASSGQGSSGYTF. The CDR3 DNA sequence: TGTGCCAGCAGTGGACAGGGTTCCAGTGGCTACACCTTC.

This clonotype turned up a few times. This clone may be a read error of a much larger clone one base away. V gene TRBV2 combines with J gene TRBJ1-2, with 10 nucleotides matching TRBD1. The junction had 5 bases not matched to a gene; V was cut back by 4 bases and J by 3 bases. Germline loops: CDR1 SNHLY, CDR2 FYNNEI. This CDR3 contains 15 residues. The CDR3 loop reads CASSGIGQGDYGYTF. DNA of the CDR3: TGTGCCAGCAGTGGAATTGGACAGGGGGACTATGGCTACACCTTC.

This clonotype was detected many times. The V call is TRBV27, the J call TRBJ1-2; TRBD1 matches at 8 bases. Germline trimming cut 6 bases from V and 4 bases from J; bases unmatched to any gene: 7. CDR3 length: 14 amino acids. Germline values: CDR1 MNHEY, CDR2 SMNVEV (reference sequence). CDR3 DNA: TGTGCCAGCAGCATGGGACAGGCTTCCTATGGCTACACCTTC. It is translated as CASSMGQASYGYTF.

This clonotype appeared many times. The chain couples TRBV28 to TRBJ2-7; 8 nucleotides align to TRBD2. J was trimmed by 0 bases and V by 5 bases; bases with no gene match: 3. CDR1 is MDHEN, CDR2 SYDVKM, per germline. The CDR3 is 14 amino acids. Here the CDR3 DNA reads TGTGCCAGCAGTCTCGGGGGGGTCTCCTACGAGCAGTACTTC. Encoded protein: CASSLGGVSYEQYF.

This chain joins TRBV29-1 and TRBJ1-3; 8 nucleotides agree with TRBD1. CDR1 and CDR2 from the germline V gene are SQVTM and ANQGSEA. This CDR3 has 13 residues. V dropped 7 bases and J dropped 4; count of bases not matched to a gene: 6. CDR3 loop: CSARQGAGNTIYF. CDR3 nucleotide sequence: TGCAGCGCCCGCCAGGGGGCAGGAAACACCATATATTTT.

This clonotype was counted between two and nine times. The chain recombines TRBV5-6 with TRBJ1-1; the D gene is possibly TRBD1 (6 bases). The V end was cut by 3 bases, the J end by 11 bases, with 17 bases between. The CDR3 extends over 13 amino acids. The germline gives CDR1 SGHDT, CDR2 YYEEEE. The CDR3 nucleotides are TGTGCCAGCAGCTGGGAGGTCCAGGGGCAGGCTTTCTTT. As protein: CASSWEVQGQAFF.

The chain carries TRBV9 and TRBJ2-7; D unresolved. The CDR3 length is 13 residues. Trimming removed 3 bases from V and 6 bases from J, with 13 bases in between. Germline V gives CDR1 SGDLS, CDR2 YYNGEE. CDR3 sequence: CASSAARGVEQYF. The DNA of the CDR3 is TGTGCCAGCAGCGCGGCCCGAGGAGTCGAGCAGTACTTC.

The V and J genes are TRBV9 and TRBJ2-2; 8 nucleotides align to TRBD2. Germline CDR1 is SGDLS and CDR2 is YYNGEE. CDR3 length: 14 residues. J lost 6 bases, V lost 2 bases, and 3 bases had no gene match. CDR3 amino acids: CASSVTTSAGELFF. DNA of the CDR3: TGTGCCAGCAGCGTCACGACTAGCGCCGGGGAGCTGTTTTTT.

With regard to this clonotype: Since a much larger clone is just one base distant, this may be a read error. The J gene is TRBJ2-7, the V gene TRBV2; possible D gene TRBD1, 6 bases. This CDR3 is built from 12 residues. Trimming removed 9 bases at V and 13 bases at J, with 22 bases between. Germline V gene lookup returns CDR1 SNHLY and CDR2 FYNNEI. The CDR3 is CARGARSESLYF. The CDR3 DNA follows: TGTGCCAGGGGGGCTAGGTCTGAGTCTCTCTACTTC.

This clonotype was detected ten times or more. J is TRBJ2-5 and V is TRBV10-3, with 9 bases lining up with TRBD2. The CDR3 extends over 14 amino acids. Germline V gene data show CDR1 as ENHRY and CDR2 as SYGVKD. V dropped 6 bases and J dropped 2; count of bases not matched to a gene: 4. In DNA, the CDR3 is TGTGCCATCAGGGCGACTAGCGGACAAGAGACCCAGTACTTC. Translation: CAIRATSGQETQYF.

This clonotype has at least ten counts. V gene TRBV28 combines with J gene TRBJ2-7; weak D call: TRBD1 (6 bases). The length of the CDR3 is 13 residues. Germline V gene sequence: CDR1 MDHEN, CDR2 SYDVKM. Trimming took off 6 bases at V and 4 bases at J, with 13 bases between the two ends. The CDR3 spells CASRPSDRYEQYF. As DNA, the CDR3 is TGTGCCAGCAGACCTTCGGACAGATACGAGCAGTACTTC. Drawing the rest from reference TRBV28 and TRBJ2-7, the complete variable domain is DVKVTQSSRYLVKRTGEKVFLECVQDMDHENMFWYRQDPGLGLRLIYFSYDVKMKEKGDIPEGYSVSREKKERFSLILESASTNQTSMYLCASRPSDRYEQYFGPGTRLTVT.

This clonotype was seen repeatedly, ten times or more. The V gene is TRBV7-8, the J gene TRBJ2-2, with 7 bases aligning to TRBD2. The J segment lost 4 bases and the V segment lost 6 bases, leaving 8 bases of the junction unmatched. The CDR3 is 15 residues long. CDR1 and CDR2 (germline): SGHVS, FQNEAQ. The CDR3 DNA sequence: TGTGCCAGCAGTGGATGGGGGGAGGGCACCGGGGAGCTGTTTTTT. Amino acid sequence: CASSGWGEGTGELFF.